Sequencing of this T cell receptor (beta chain) was carried out in a study of cytomegalovirus exposure and HLA in healthy donors (dated by TCRdb to 2015 to 2018). Notes on the research overall: An earlier analysis of approximately 640 of the donors reported 250 to 300 Gb of sequence data and some 120 million unique TCR beta sequences from around 200 million T cells. All discovery cohort repertoires had been generated using a single sequencing platform. Several DR-DQ haplotypes were treated as single units for association and clustering because of strong linkage in the cohort. To predict cytomegalovirus infection status, the study combined high-throughput TCR immunosequencing, statistical association of individual TCRs with disease status, and machine learning. Using immunosequencing, the study profiled T cell repertoires from about 610 subjects and related those repertoires to cytomegalovirus serostatus. Approximately 330 gigabases of sequencing data and around 90 million unique TCR sequences made up an early release that covered 500 to 700 HLA-typed donors. A later genetic analysis used genome-wide SNP genotypes for about three fifths of the 666 donors, treating that subset as a discovery cohort. Among the roughly 400 genotyped donors, approximately 81% belonged to the genetic ancestry cluster associated with self-reported Caucasian donors. In an earlier analysis of a few hundred of the donors, high-throughput TCR beta sequencing was used to judge whether each TCR beta V gene segment behaved as functional or pseudogenic. Rather than drawing on any new phenotypic data, the later analysis identified candidate immune exposures from TCR beta sequences and the way those sequences occurred across donors. HLA typing included class I and class II loci at four-digit resolution. Donor age, sex, ethnicity and CMV serostatus were compiled together with the repertoire data. A separate validation cohort of some 130 different subjects was used in addition to the approximately 640-subject first cohort. The study was designed to test whether signatures of past pathogen exposure could be identified by cataloging public T cell receptors. Typing coverage differed by locus: A, B, C, DRB1 and DQB1 were typed in about 620-630 donors, DQA1 in 522, DPA1 in roughly 590, and DPB1 in 472. A later analysis re-analyzed previously published TCR beta repertoires from about 600 donors and added high-resolution HLA genotyping to study TCR occurrence patterns. Among several hundred genotyped donors of the cohort, an average of roughly 230,000 unique TCR beta nucleotide sequences was sequenced per donor, of which about 19% were non-productive. The paper as a whole reports these results and caveats: Because counts were too low, about 15 rarely observed V segments, including chromosome 9 orphons, were left out of the earlier analysis of several hundred of the donors. When HLA alleles, especially DR and DQ, strongly co-occurred, attributing TCR associations to individual alleles was difficult. Three of the identified cytomegalovirus-associated TCR beta chains were confirmed in vitro to be specific for cytomegalovirus antigens. Cytomegalovirus status was reported to be diagnosed by the classifier with high specificity and sensitivity in both the original and validation cohorts. In a later genetic analysis, fewer N-insertions in productive TCRs were reported among donors in an Asian-associated ancestry cluster than the roughly 700-donor mean. Several of the top co-occurrence clusters appeared to be linked to parvovirus B19, influenza, CMV and Epstein-Barr virus, according to a later analysis. Some IMGT-functional V segments, including TRBV6-2 and TRBV6-3, could not be told apart with the 87-base-pair reads, so those segments were excluded. HLA typing was unavailable for some donors at each locus, so association tests used only the typed subset. In a later analysis, 16,951 TCR beta sequences were associated with specific HLA alleles at a false discovery rate of 0.05. CMV serostatus was the only immune exposure information available for the cohort. The study gave a list of about 150 TCR beta chains associated with cytomegalovirus. The presence/absence analyses assumed that sequencing depth was roughly uniform across donors, and that assumption may not be true. Linkage disequilibrium might explain the correlated functional status among segregating V segments, but an unknown experimental factor could not be ruled out. In a later analysis, the rate of TCR association differed among HLA loci, with DRB1 alleles having the most associated TCRs and HLA-C alleles having the fewest. A further reported finding was that TCR beta sequences accurately predicted the HLA-A and HLA-B alleles for most subjects in the first cohort. An earlier analysis of some 560 of the donors showed that most TCR beta V segments appeared in productive rearrangements either about 87% or about 30% of the time, which broadly matched IMGT annotations. In a later genetic analysis, a missense DCLRE1C variant was associated with V-gene and J-gene trimming of TCR beta chains, and the association was replicated in an independent cohort. Most TCR sequences were observed very rarely across donors, whereas some public TCRs were present in many individuals. It was suggested by the authors that the approach could potentially be generalized to other disease states and immunological phenotypes. Only TCR beta chains were sequenced in this cohort, and the absence of alpha or paired-chain data limited detectable features. A cluster of highly shared sequence variants was judged likely to be a technical artifact of the sequencing pipeline. In a later analysis, HLA-associated TCR beta chains were found to be more clonally expanded and to have lower generation probabilities than equally common non-associated chains. Most CMV-associated TCR beta chains appeared to be HLA-restricted in a later analysis, and the HLA associations seemed to be driven largely by CMV exposure.

This clone has a handful of counts. Its antigen has not been determined. Within one base of it there is no much larger clone, and no base qualities were kept. The cohort consisted of approximately 690 healthy bone marrow donors. At the time of sampling, every cohort member was nominally healthy, though immune exposures that went unrecorded were likely present. The donor was CMV seronegative and was included in the group of 352 seronegative cohort members. Each donor provided a peripheral blood sample, and peripheral blood mononuclear cells were used for TCR beta sequencing. The Qiagen DNeasy Blood Extraction Kit was used to extract genomic DNA from the blood cell samples. Library preparation employed the immunoSEQ multiplex PCR assay. For the multiplex PCR, a mixture combining 60 forward primers for TCR Vbeta segments and 13 reverse primers for TCR Jbeta segments was used. A multiplex PCR assay on genomic DNA amplified the CDR3 region of rearranged TCR beta genes. Amplified TCR beta libraries were sequenced as 87-base-pair reads on the Illumina HiSeq System. Processing in the source paper ran as follows. In a later analysis, approximately 74 million unique TCR beta chains were counted across the roughly 670 repertoires, and around 10 million of these chains were shared by at least two donors. A nearest-neighbor algorithm error-corrected the raw reads and collapsed the reads into unique sequences, merging closely related sequences to remove PCR and sequencing errors. V, D and J gene segments were assigned by aligning CDR3 sequences to IMGT reference sequences. For a sequence to be retained, a match of at least six nucleotides to both a V gene segment and a J gene segment was required. Rearrangements were called productive when the CDR3 lacked stop codons and stayed in frame with V and J; all others were non-productive. CDR3 was defined by IMGT convention, running from the second conserved V-encoded cysteine to the conserved J-encoded phenylalanine. The earlier analysis of a few hundred of the donors excluded sequences that lacked an unambiguous match to a single V gene segment. An earlier analysis of 587 of the donors classified V segments as functional when productive rearrangements were above 56.7% and as segregating when the standard deviation between donors was above 5%. A statistical classification framework was built to diagnose cytomegalovirus status from the catalog of TCR beta chain sequences. A later analysis assigned V and J genes by comparing TCR nucleotide sequences with IMGT/GENE-DB human TR gene sequences. A later analysis assigned CDR3 sequences and most-parsimonious VDJ recombination scenarios with the TCRdist pipeline. In a later analysis, every TCR beta chain was defined by the combination of its CDR3 amino acid sequence and its V-gene family, and reads without a unique V-gene family were dropped. To address suspected cross-contamination and a sequencing artifact, a later analysis removed over 500 highly shared, low-generation-probability nucleotide sequences. In a later analysis, a clonal expansion index was calculated for each public chain from normalized within-repertoire ranks of inferred template counts. In a later analysis, generation probabilities were computed using a VDJ recombination model fitted to out-of-frame rearrangements, and the results were checked against IGoR. Hypergeometric tests were used in a later analysis to score TCR-TCR, TCR-HLA and TCR-CMV co-occurrence, with a repertoire-size bias correction applied to the TCR pairs. False discovery rates were estimated in a later analysis by permuting HLA or CMV assignments 20 times. In a later analysis, co-occurring TCRs were grouped with DBSCAN, and TCRdist sequence similarity was added when clustering was performed within HLA-allele-positive subsets. For co-occurrence clustering, repertoires with fewer than 30,000 or more than 120,000 public chains were excluded, along with several repertoires with anomalous nucleotide sharing. Here the immuneACCESS table is served through TCRdb, limited to in-frame sequences with V and J called. Missing clones are a known gap in these copies; in checked studies unresolved V genes cover under half, and the rest lacks a known reason. The V and J calls and the clone size are those of that table, but D and trimming were determined from the DNA. This sample gives some 190,000 clones in total; 77% of them show up just once. 1.4% of the sample comes from the top ten.

CDR1 is given as LNHDA and CDR2 as SQIVND, both from the germline V gene (reference sequence). V and J are trimmed by 0 bases and 0 bases, and the gene matches miss 5 bases of the junction. The CDR3 covers 17 residues, taking in both the cysteine and the phenylalanine. Kept here is only the CDR3 DNA, which spans 51 bases and is read in frame from base 1. The sample comprised PBMCs. The receptor was derived from a young man in good health and CMV-seronegative. The chain is assembled from TRBV19 and TRBJ2-1; TRBD2 lines up with 7 middle nucleotides. This receptor has the CDR3 CASSIDFPSGSYNEQFF. DNA sequence: TGTGCCAGTAGTATAGATTTCCCTAGCGGCTCCTACAATGAGCAGTTCTTC.